The 3 T cell receptor beta chains given below trace back to one sample, sequenced in a study of PD-1 blockade in classical Hodgkin lymphoma. The sample's time point: cycle 4 day 1 (C4D1), after 5 to 7 weeks of nivolumab. Following autologous stem cell transplantation, relapse occurred in every patient, and exposure to brentuximab vedotin varied. The method was immunoSEQ multiplex PCR; TCRdb's version includes in-frame clones alone and lacks a portion of them. Here the sample spans tens of thousands of clones, roughly 92% being singletons. The specimen comprised peripheral blood mononuclear cells (PBMCs), sampled before the fourth cycle of nivolumab. The receptors here all came from a human donor with classical Hodgkin lymphoma.

As for this clone: A junction boundary mismatches the germline segment, possibly from a read error. The chain joins TRBV7-7 to TRBJ2-5; TRBD1 agrees at 7 bases. This CDR3 has 13 residues. The germline gives CDR1 SSHAT, CDR2 FNYEAQ (reference sequence). CDR3 bases: TGTGCTAGCAGAGACAGGGTGGAAGAGACCCAGTACTTC. It specifies CASRDRVEETQYF.

The chain combines TRBV6-5 with TRBJ1-1; D not certain. The CDR3 is 12 residues long. The germline V gene encodes CDR1 MNHEY and CDR2 SVGAGI. Trimming took 5 bases from V and 7 from J, leaving 11 bases between them. CDR3 nucleotides: TGTGCCAGCAGTGAAGGGTTGCGTGAAGCTTTCTTT. This translates into CASSEGLREAFF.

This chain links TRBV7-9 with TRBJ1-5; D unclear. This CDR3 spans 14 amino acids. Per the germline V gene, CDR1 is SEHNR and CDR2 is FQNEAQ (reference sequence). V was clipped by 5 bases and J by 3 bases, with 11 bases between them. CDR3 DNA sequence: TGTGCCAGCAGCCCATCGCCTTCCAATCAGCCCCAGCATTTT. This gives the protein CASSPSPSNQPQHF.